This T cell receptor beta chain originates from a study of cytomegalovirus exposure and HLA in healthy donors (dated by TCRdb to about 2017). Broadly, across the study: In an earlier analysis of under 750 of the donors, 276 Gb of sequence data and 117 million unique TCR beta sequences from about 180 million T cells were reported. A later analysis re-examined previously published TCR beta repertoires from several hundred donors and added high-resolution HLA genotyping to investigate patterns of TCR occurrence. An earlier analysis of around 640 of the donors used high-throughput TCR beta sequencing to judge whether each TCR beta V gene segment behaved as functional or pseudogenic. Among the roughly 400 genotyped donors, approximately 76% belonged to the genetic ancestry cluster associated with self-reported Caucasian donors. Every repertoire in the discovery cohort had been generated on one and the same sequencing platform. Typing coverage varied by locus: roughly 629-630 donors for A, B, C, DRB1 and DQB1; roughly 500 for DQA1; around 570 for DPA1; some 470 for DPB1. The aim of the study was to test whether cataloging public T cell receptors could identify signatures of past pathogen exposure. Across 398 genotyped donors of the cohort, an average of approximately 220,000 unique TCR beta nucleotide sequences per donor were sequenced, and 15% to 20% of those sequences were non-productive. Donor age, sex, ethnicity and CMV serostatus were collected together with the repertoire data. To predict cytomegalovirus infection status, the study combined high-throughput TCR immunosequencing, statistical association of individual TCRs with disease status, and machine learning. The T cell repertoires of 666 subjects were profiled by immunosequencing and related to cytomegalovirus serostatus. About five DR-DQ haplotypes were treated as single units for association and clustering because of strong linkage in the cohort. HLA typing covered class I and class II loci at four-digit resolution. A later genetic analysis took genome-wide SNP genotypes for about 55% of the 666 donors and used that subset as a discovery cohort. Rather than using new phenotypic data, the later analysis identified candidate immune exposures from TCR beta sequences and from how often those sequences occurred across donors. About 280 gigabases of sequencing data and around 85 million unique TCR sequences made up an early release that covered over 550 HLA-typed donors. In addition to the first cohort of approximately 670 subjects, a separate validation cohort of 130 or so different subjects was used.

V and J are truncated by 3 bases and 4 bases respectively, leaving an intervening sequence of 19 bases. From the germline V gene (reference sequence), CDR1 is LNHDA and CDR2 is SQIVND. The CDR3 runs 17 amino acids, cysteine and phenylalanine included. The read is trimmed to its CDR3 DNA, 51 bases read in frame from base 1. Details on this clone: Its antigen is still unknown. It has no much larger one-base neighbor in the sample; base qualities were not kept.

The library was generated by the immunoSEQ multiplex PCR assay. For the multiplex PCR, a mixture combining 60 forward primers for TCR Vbeta segments and 13 reverse primers for TCR Jbeta segments was used. Amplification of the CDR3 region of rearranged TCR beta genes was performed with a multiplex PCR assay on genomic DNA. Amplified TCR beta libraries were sequenced as 87-base-pair reads on the Illumina HiSeq System. The authors' analysis ran thus. A later analysis counted tens of millions of unique TCR beta chains across the 666 repertoires, and some 11 million of these chains were shared by at least two donors. Raw reads were error-corrected and collapsed into unique sequences by a nearest-neighbor algorithm in which closely related sequences were merged to remove PCR and sequencing errors. V, D and J gene segments were assigned by aligning CDR3 sequences to IMGT reference sequences. For a sequence to be retained, a match of at least six nucleotides was required to both a V gene segment and a J gene segment. A rearrangement counted as productive if the CDR3 had no stop codons and remained in frame with V and J, and every other rearrangement counted as non-productive. CDR3 was defined according to IMGT convention as the region running from the second conserved V-encoded cysteine to the conserved J-encoded phenylalanine. The earlier analysis of about 640 of the donors excluded any sequence lacking an unambiguous match to a single V gene segment. An earlier analysis of roughly 590 of the donors called V segments functional above 56.7% productive rearrangements and segregating when the between-donor standard deviation exceeded 5%. A statistical classification framework was built for diagnosing cytomegalovirus status from the catalog of TCR beta chain sequences. In a later analysis, TCR nucleotide sequences were compared against IMGT/GENE-DB human TR gene sequences so that V and J genes could be assigned. The TCRdist pipeline was used in a later analysis to assign CDR3 sequences and most-parsimonious VDJ recombination scenarios. In a later analysis, every TCR beta chain was defined by the combination of its CDR3 amino acid sequence and its V-gene family, and reads without a unique V-gene family were dropped. To address suspected cross-contamination and a sequencing artifact, a later analysis removed 592 highly shared, low-generation-probability nucleotide sequences. In a later analysis, a clonal expansion index was calculated for each public chain from normalized within-repertoire ranks of inferred template counts. Generation probabilities in a later analysis came from a VDJ recombination model fitted to out-of-frame rearrangements, and those results were checked against IGoR. In a later analysis, hypergeometric tests were used to score TCR-TCR, TCR-HLA and TCR-CMV co-occurrence, with a repertoire-size bias correction applied to TCR pairs. To estimate false discovery rates, a later analysis permuted the HLA or CMV assignments 20 times. In a later analysis, co-occurring TCRs were grouped with DBSCAN, and TCRdist sequence similarity was added when clustering was performed within HLA-allele-positive subsets. Co-occurrence clustering excluded repertoires with fewer than 30,000 or more than 120,000 public chains, plus five with anomalous nucleotide sharing. The table comes from immuneACCESS by way of TCRdb, which keeps in-frame sequences with V and J called. Part of the clones is missing from these tables; in studies checked, under half for an unresolved V gene and the rest for unknown reasons. V and J calls and clone size come straight from that table; D and trimming were deduced from the DNA. Recorded for this sample are around 130,000 clones; approximately 82% of them occurred a single time. The top ten clonotypes cover roughly 2.5% of the sample.

Findings and caveats that apply to the study as a whole: In an earlier analysis of about 550 of the donors, most TCR beta V segments were observed in productive rearrangements about 87% or about 30% of the time, broadly matching IMGT annotations. V-gene and J-gene trimming of TCR beta chains was associated with a missense DCLRE1C variant in a later genetic analysis, and the association was replicated in an independent cohort. The classifier was reported to diagnose cytomegalovirus status with high specificity and sensitivity in both the original and validation cohorts. The study listed 164 TCR beta chains as associated with cytomegalovirus. The authors suggested that the approach could potentially be generalized to other disease states and immunological phenotypes. Several of the top co-occurrence clusters appeared to be linked to parvovirus B19, influenza, CMV and Epstein-Barr virus, according to a later analysis. Compared with the approximately 600-donor mean, donors in an Asian-associated ancestry cluster had fewer N-insertions in productive TCRs, according to a later genetic analysis. At a false discovery rate of 0.05, a later analysis linked under 20,000 TCR beta sequences to specific HLA alleles. This cohort had only TCR beta chains sequenced, and the lack of alpha or paired-chain data limited which features could be detected. Presence/absence analyses assumed roughly uniform sequencing depth across donors, an assumption that may not hold. Across donors, most TCR sequences were observed very rarely, whereas some public TCRs were present in many individuals. In a later analysis, HLA-associated TCR beta chains were found to be more clonally expanded and to have lower generation probabilities than equally common non-associated chains. In a later analysis, most CMV-associated TCR beta chains were found to appear HLA-restricted, with HLA associations seemingly driven largely by CMV exposure. When HLA alleles, especially DR and DQ, strongly co-occurred, attributing TCR associations to individual alleles was difficult. The sequencing pipeline was judged likely to have produced a cluster of highly shared sequence variants as a technical artifact. In vitro tests confirmed that a few of the cytomegalovirus-associated TCR beta chains recognize cytomegalovirus antigens. According to a later analysis, TCR association rates differed among HLA loci, with DRB1 alleles showing the most associated TCRs and HLA-C alleles showing the fewest. A further reported finding was that TCR beta sequences accurately predicted the HLA-A and HLA-B alleles for most subjects in the first cohort. Correlated functional status among segregating V segments might reflect linkage disequilibrium, but an unknown experimental factor could not be ruled out. HLA typing was unavailable for some donors at each locus, so association tests used only the typed subset. Because counts were too low, 15 to 20 rarely observed V segments, including chromosome 9 orphons, were excluded from the earlier analysis of under 650 of the donors. The 87-base-pair reads could not distinguish some IMGT-functional V segments, including TRBV6-2 and TRBV6-3, so those segments were excluded. Immune exposure information for the cohort was limited to CMV serostatus.

The cohort consisted of 650 to 850 healthy bone marrow donors. At the time of sampling, every cohort member was nominally healthy, though immune exposures that went unrecorded were likely present. The donor was CMV seronegative and belonged to the group of more than 300 seronegative cohort members. Each donor provided a peripheral blood sample, and peripheral blood mononuclear cells were used for TCR beta sequencing. The Qiagen DNeasy Blood Extraction Kit was used to extract genomic DNA from the blood cell samples. The receptor was derived from a man aged 50-60 years in good health and CMV-seronegative. Sequencing used PBMCs. The chain joins TRBV19 to TRBJ1-5, with a tentative D gene TRBD1 over 6 matching bases. The CDR3 reads as follows: CASSILGAYNGNQPQHF. The nucleotides read TGTGCCAGTAGTATTTTGGGGGCCTACAACGGGAATCAGCCCCAGCATTTT.